These 2 T cell receptor beta chains came from one sample sequenced in a study of blood T cell repertoires in COVID-19. Sequencing was performed with immunoSEQ multiplex PCR; in TCRdb, only in-frame clones are kept and a portion is missing. The sample carries around 330,000 clones, approximately 88% recorded once. Sequences were obtained from PBMCs or T cells enriched from blood (not recorded which). The source is a young woman who had recovered from COVID-19.

The V call is TRBV3-1 (or the pseudogene TRBV3-2), the J call TRBJ1-2, with D possibly TRBD1 on 5 matching bases. Looked up from germline, CDR1 is LGHDT and CDR2 is YNNKEL (reference sequence). The CDR3 runs 14 residues. V lost 1 base and J 2 bases, leaving 8 bases between the germline ends. CDR3 residues: CASSQGGVNYGYTF. For the CDR3, the DNA is TGTGCCAGCAGCCAAGGGGGGGTGAACTATGGCTACACCTTC.

The rearrangement links TRBV13 to TRBJ2-1; 13 bases match TRBD2. CDR3 length: 17 residues. CDR1 is PRHDT and CDR2 is FYEKMQ in the germline V gene (reference sequence). Unmatched junction bases numbered 3, after V lost 0 bases and J lost 4 bases. CDR3 protein: CASSLGGTSGTYNEQFF. Here the CDR3 DNA reads TGTGCCAGCAGCTTAGGCGGGACTAGCGGGACTTACAATGAGCAGTTCTTC.